A single TCR beta chain is shown here with its context. Its antigen is currently unknown. This record belongs to a study of cytomegalovirus exposure and HLA in healthy donors. Study-level results: In an earlier analysis, most TCR beta V segments were productive about 87% or about 30% of the time. The Asian-associated ancestry cluster reportedly had fewer N-insertions than the approximately 610-donor mean in a later analysis.

V lost 7 bases to trimming and J lost 8 bases, with 11 bases between them. Looked up from germline, CDR1 is MNHNS and CDR2 is SASEGT. The CDR3 totals 12 residues. Each donor was healthy, and each was a bone marrow donor. Primers included in the PCR were 60 Vbeta and 13 Jbeta primers. Profiling relied on immunoSEQ multiplex PCR, and the TCRdb table lists in-frame clones only, not all of them. In the table there are roughly 160,000 clones, roughly 85% of which are singletons. The origin of this receptor is a woman between 50 and 59 years old in good health and CMV-seronegative. Material: PBMCs. The rearrangement joins TRBV6-1 to TRBJ1-4; unclear D gene. Here the CDR3 DNA reads TGTGCCAGCACCCGGAGGGAGGAAAAACTGTTTTTT. It yields the protein CASTRREEKLFF.